These 17 T cell receptor beta chains share one sample of origin, sequenced in a study of blood T cell repertoires in COVID-19. The assay was immunoSEQ multiplex PCR, and TCRdb's table has in-frame clones only and misses some. The sample shows 250,000 to 300,000 clones, roughly nine tenths of them seen only once. Sequencing was performed on PBMCs or T cells enriched from blood (not recorded which). Receptors were obtained from a woman in her forties or fifties who had been exposed to COVID-19.

V and J are TRBV5-6 and TRBJ2-7; a possible D gene is TRBD2 (6 bases). The CDR3 sequence is 15 residues long. The germline V and J ends were trimmed by 2 bases and 1 base, with 13 bases remaining between them. Looked up from germline, CDR1 is SGHDT and CDR2 is YYEEEE. CDR3: CASSLGTFLSYEQYF. The DNA of the CDR3 is TGTGCCAGCAGCTTAGGGACTTTTCTTTCCTACGAGCAGTACTTC.

The chain couples TRBV5-5 to TRBJ2-7; 10 nucleotides match TRBD1. Trimming removed 4 bases from V and 5 bases from J; junction bases left unmatched: 9. Germline lookup yields CDR1 SGHKS and CDR2 YYEKEE (reference sequence). The CDR3 runs to 15 residues. CDR3 DNA: TGTGCCAGCAGCACAAGCGACAGGGGGCGCGACGAGCAGTACTTC. Amino acids: CASSTSDRGRDEQYF.

V gene TRBV27 combines with J gene TRBJ2-3; TRBD2 matches 11 bases. The CDR3 spans 17 residues. Germline CDR1 and CDR2: MNHEY and SMNVEV (reference sequence). The V gene end was trimmed by 6 bases and the J gene end by 4 bases; junction bases not matched to a gene: 12. The DNA of the CDR3 is TGTGCCAGCAGCTCGCCAGCACTAGCGGGGGCCCCAGATACGCAGTATTTT. Translated, it gives CASSSPALAGAPDTQYF.

V and J are TRBV27 and TRBJ2-5, with a possible D match to TRBD2 (7 bases). V was shortened by 8 bases and J by 5 bases, with 18 bases between the two germline ends. CDR1 MNHEY and CDR2 SMNVEV come from the germline V gene (reference sequence). The CDR3 runs 14 residues. CDR3 amino acids: CASGIAGAGETQYF. In DNA, the CDR3 is TGTGCCAGCGGAATCGCGGGGGCCGGGGAGACCCAGTACTTC.

The J gene is TRBJ1-5, the V gene TRBV21-1; TRBD1, the D gene given by the table, was not confirmed from the DNA. TRBV21-1 has pseudogene status. This CDR3 has 15 residues. The DNA for the CDR3 is TGTGCCAGCGAGAAAGGACACGATTTCAATCAGCCCCAGCATTTT. Translated: CASEKGHDFNQPQHF.

The chain joins TRBV13 to TRBJ2-1; D perhaps matches TRBD1 (6 bases). Looked up from germline, CDR1 is PRHDT and CDR2 is FYEKMQ (reference sequence). Deletions cut 2 bases from V and 7 bases from J, with 12 bases between. The CDR3 spans 14 residues. CDR3 amino acids: CASSLQGLVNEQFF. In nucleotides, the CDR3 is TGTGCCAGCAGCTTACAGGGGTTGGTGAATGAGCAGTTCTTC.

This chain uses TRBV30 with TRBJ2-3; 8 positions match TRBD2. The CDR3 loop spans 13 amino acids. V gave up 6 bases and J gave up 4 bases; unmatched junction bases: 6. CDR1 is GTSNPN, CDR2 SVGIG, per germline (reference sequence). The CDR3 coding sequence is TGTGCCTGCCGGGGGGGCGGATCAGATACGCAGTATTTT. As protein: CACRGGGSDTQYF.

The genes are TRBV11-3 and TRBJ1-5, with D possibly matching TRBD1 (6 bases). The germline CDR1 and CDR2 sequences are SGHNT and YENEEA. Trimming shortened V by 2 bases and J by 2 bases, and 13 bases separated the two germline ends. The CDR3 is 16 amino acids. The CDR3 loop reads CASSLSLSGGNQPQHF. The CDR3 coding sequence is TGTGCCAGCAGCTTATCTTTGTCAGGGGGCAATCAGCCCCAGCATTTT.

V and J are TRBV3-1 (or the pseudogene TRBV3-2) and TRBJ1-1; D perhaps matches TRBD1 (6 bases). Per the germline V gene, CDR1 is LGHDT and CDR2 is YNNKEL (reference sequence). Trimming left V 6 bases short and J 1 base short, with 15 bases between. This CDR3 is 15 amino acids long. The CDR3 loop is CASRIQGTTNTEAFF. The CDR3 nucleotides read TGTGCCAGCAGGATACAAGGGACAACGAACACTGAAGCTTTCTTT.

There are a few counts of this clone. V and J are TRBV6-5 and TRBJ2-7; TRBD1 aligns across 9 bases. The V segment lost 6 bases and the J segment 6 bases; nucleotides outside the gene matches: 6. There are 13 residues in the CDR3. Germline-derived CDR1 and CDR2 are MNHEY and SVGAGI. This CDR3 is CASRNRGPGEQYF. The CDR3 DNA follows: TGTGCCAGCAGGAACAGGGGGCCGGGCGAGCAGTACTTC.

The genes are TRBV28 and TRBJ1-4; D not certain. The CDR3 totals 13 residues. In germline, CDR1 is MDHEN, CDR2 SYDVKM. V was pared by 10 bases and J by 5 bases, with 14 bases between. The CDR3, as DNA: TGTGCCACCCACACCACCTTAAATGAAAAACTGTTTTTT. Amino acid sequence: CATHTTLNEKLFF.

This clone was recorded only once. The chain is built from TRBV5-1 and TRBJ2-5; 7 bases line up with TRBD2. V was pared by 0 bases and J by 1 base, with 6 bases of the junction left unmatched. CDR1 is SGHRS, CDR2 YFSETQ, per germline. The CDR3 contains 16 residues. The CDR3 sequence: CASSLAPAGSQETQYF. The CDR3 DNA is TGCGCCAGCAGCTTGGCCCCAGCGGGGTCCCAAGAGACCCAGTACTTC.

The V call is TRBV3-1 (or the pseudogene TRBV3-2), the J call TRBJ2-7, with TRBD2 identical over 8 bases. Germline V gives CDR1 LGHDT, CDR2 YNNKEL (reference sequence). The CDR3 has 14 amino acids. The V gene end was trimmed by 5 bases and the J gene end by 0 bases; junction bases not matched to a gene: 3. The CDR3 reads CASSLAGTSYEQYF. The CDR3 bases are TGTGCCAGCAGCTTAGCGGGGACCTCCTACGAGCAGTACTTC.

The chain is built from TRBV5-1 and TRBJ2-7; D perhaps matches TRBD1 (6 bases). The CDR3 covers 15 residues. CDR1 and CDR2 (germline): SGHRS, YFSETQ. The germline V and J ends were trimmed by 1 base and 7 bases, with 18 bases remaining between them. The CDR3 is CASSLTQGSMGEQYF. In DNA form, the CDR3 reads TGCGCCAGCAGCTTGACGCAGGGGTCCATGGGGGAGCAGTACTTC.

The chain uses TRBV29-1 and TRBJ1-4; possible D gene TRBD1, 6 bases. The CDR3 is 11 amino acids. The germline V and J ends were trimmed by 7 bases and 5 bases, with 8 bases remaining between them. Germline V gives CDR1 SQVTM, CDR2 ANQGSEA. For the CDR3, the DNA is TGCAGCGCTGGACAGAATGAAAAACTGTTTTTT. Amino acid sequence: CSAGQNEKLFF.

The V call is TRBV2, the J call TRBJ2-2; no definite D call. The CDR3 loop spans 17 amino acids. CDR1 is SNHLY, CDR2 FYNNEI, per germline. Trimming removed 1 base at V and 0 bases at J, with 12 bases between. CDR3 amino acids: CASSEGPRIANTGELFF. CDR3 nucleotide sequence: TGTGCCAGCAGTGAAGGTCCCCGTATCGCGAACACCGGGGAGCTGTTTTTT.

The J gene is TRBJ2-6, the V gene TRBV7-2, with 7 bases lining up with TRBD1. Per germline, CDR1 SGHTA and CDR2 FQGNSA. V shed 6 bases, J shed 0 bases, and the junction held 8 bases outside the gene matches. The CDR3 is 17 amino acids. CDR3: CASSRDSAYSGANVLTF. CDR3 coding DNA: TGTGCCAGCAGTCGGGACAGCGCTTACTCTGGGGCCAACGTCCTGACTTTC.